Detailed here is one TCR beta chain. This sample was taken from a study of blood T cell repertoires in COVID-19. Study-wide context: Acute-phase and convalescent COVID-19 samples originated in the United States, Italy and Spain. The cDNA or gDNA used as material had been derived from T cells, B-cell-depleted T cells, or PBMCs.

Germline V gene lookup returns CDR1 SNHLY and CDR2 FYNNEI. The CDR3 totals 17 residues. The trim removed 9 bases at V and 0 bases at J, leaving 13 bases unmatched. Method: immunoSEQ multiplex PCR; TCRdb's copy keeps in-frame clones and lacks some. This sample has about 370,000 clones; about 89% occur once, and the top ten carry around 3%. Seattle patients were enrolled while actively infected and followed longitudinally. The chain combines TRBV2 with TRBJ1-2; 10 nucleotides align to TRBD1. The sample taken for sequencing was peripheral blood. This TCR came from a woman under 40 with COVID-19, enrolled during active disease. CDR3 nucleotides: TGTGCCAGTCACAGGGACAGGGGTCGGGGCACTAACTATGGCTACACCTTC. Translated, it gives CASHRDRGRGTNYGYTF.